Sequencing of this T cell receptor beta chain was carried out in a study of T-cell reconstitution after alpha-beta-depleted transplantation in children. Notes on the study in general: Surviving recipient T cells and thymic progenitors underlay high day-60 TCRbeta diversity in some patients. After one year, T-cell counts and TCRbeta diversity mostly came from new T cells.

Concerning this clonotype itself: Its antigen is not known.

For TCRbeta, the library was prepared with unique molecular identifiers. TCRdb fed the PCR reads into MiXCR, producing one record per CDR3 protein. The profile shows hundreds of thousands of distinct CDR3 sequences, 15% to 20% of them singletons. The CDR3 sequence is 15 residues long. Germline V gene lookup returns CDR1 DFQATT and CDR2 SNEGSKA (reference sequence). Trimming removed 1 base from V and 0 bases from J, with 10 bases in between. The sequenced sample was PBMCs, mostly from graft donor cells, obtained 360 days after TCRalphabeta/CD19-depleted stem cell transplant. The rearrangement uses TRBV20-1 and TRBJ2-4; D ambiguous. The source of this sequence is a boy in the first two years of life who had a stem cell transplant for Wiskott-Aldrich syndrome, so the T cells may come from the graft donor. The CDR3 here is CSARGPQLAKNIQYF. The CDR3 DNA reads TGCAGTGCTAGAGGTCCACAGCTAGCCAAAAACATTCAGTACTTC.